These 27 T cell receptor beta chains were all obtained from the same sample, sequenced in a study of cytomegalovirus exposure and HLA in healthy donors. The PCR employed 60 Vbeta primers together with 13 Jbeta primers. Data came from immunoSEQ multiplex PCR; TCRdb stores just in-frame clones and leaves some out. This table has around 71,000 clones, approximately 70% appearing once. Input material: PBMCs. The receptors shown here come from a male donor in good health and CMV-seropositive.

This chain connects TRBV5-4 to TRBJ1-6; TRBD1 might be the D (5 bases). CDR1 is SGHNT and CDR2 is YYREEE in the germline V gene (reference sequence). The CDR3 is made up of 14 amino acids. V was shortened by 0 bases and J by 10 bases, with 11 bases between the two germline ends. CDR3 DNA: TGTGCCAGCAGCTTGGAAGGGGAGGCCTCACCCCTCCACTTT. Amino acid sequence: CASSLEGEASPLHF.

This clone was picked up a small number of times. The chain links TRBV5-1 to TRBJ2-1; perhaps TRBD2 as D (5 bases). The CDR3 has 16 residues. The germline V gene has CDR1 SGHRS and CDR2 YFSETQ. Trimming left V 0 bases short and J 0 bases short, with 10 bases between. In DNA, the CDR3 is TGCGCCAGCAGCTTGGCCGAGCGGAGCTCCTACAATGAGCAGTTCTTC. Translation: CASSLAERSSYNEQFF.

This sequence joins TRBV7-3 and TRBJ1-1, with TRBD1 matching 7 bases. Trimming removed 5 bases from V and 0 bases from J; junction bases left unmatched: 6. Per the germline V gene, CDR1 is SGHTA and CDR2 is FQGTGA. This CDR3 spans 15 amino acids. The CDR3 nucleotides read TGTGCCAGCAGCCCTCCCGGGACAGTGAACACTGAAGCTTTCTTT. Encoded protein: CASSPPGTVNTEAFF.

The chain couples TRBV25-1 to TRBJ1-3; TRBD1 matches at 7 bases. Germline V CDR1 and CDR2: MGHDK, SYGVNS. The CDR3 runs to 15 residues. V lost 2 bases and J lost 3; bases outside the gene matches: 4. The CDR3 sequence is CASSETGAIGNTIYF. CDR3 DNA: TGTGCCAGCAGTGAAACAGGGGCGATTGGAAACACCATATATTTT.

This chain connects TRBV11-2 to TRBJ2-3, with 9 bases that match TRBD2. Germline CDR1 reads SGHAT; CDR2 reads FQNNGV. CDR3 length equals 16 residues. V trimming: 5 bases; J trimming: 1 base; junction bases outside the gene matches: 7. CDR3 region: CASSGGSGGRTDTQYF. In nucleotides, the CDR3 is TGTGCCAGCAGCGGGGGTAGCGGGGGCCGCACAGATACGCAGTATTTT.

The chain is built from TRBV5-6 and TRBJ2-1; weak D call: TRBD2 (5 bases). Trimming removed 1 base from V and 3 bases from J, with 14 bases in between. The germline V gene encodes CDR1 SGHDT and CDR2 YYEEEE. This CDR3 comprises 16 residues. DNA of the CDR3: TGTGCCAGCAGCTTGCAGGCCGATGCGGGCTACAATGAGCAGTTCTTC. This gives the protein CASSLQADAGYNEQFF.

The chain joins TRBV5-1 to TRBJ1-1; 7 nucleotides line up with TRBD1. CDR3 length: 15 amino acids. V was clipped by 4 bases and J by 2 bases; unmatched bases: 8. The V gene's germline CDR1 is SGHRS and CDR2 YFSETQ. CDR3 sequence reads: CASSVPTGANTEAFF. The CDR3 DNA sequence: TGCGCCAGCAGCGTCCCTACAGGGGCCAACACTGAAGCTTTCTTT.

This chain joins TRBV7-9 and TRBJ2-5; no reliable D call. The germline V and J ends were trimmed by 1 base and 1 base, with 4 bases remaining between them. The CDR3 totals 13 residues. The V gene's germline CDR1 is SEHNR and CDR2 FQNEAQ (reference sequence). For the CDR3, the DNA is TGTGCCAGCAGCTTAGACAGCCAAGAGACCCAGTACTTC. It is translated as CASSLDSQETQYF.

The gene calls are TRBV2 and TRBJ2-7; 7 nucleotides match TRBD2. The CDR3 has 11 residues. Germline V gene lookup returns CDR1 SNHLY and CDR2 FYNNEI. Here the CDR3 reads CASSPGTIDRV. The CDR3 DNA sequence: TGTGCCAGCAGCCCCGGGACTATAGACCGTGTC.

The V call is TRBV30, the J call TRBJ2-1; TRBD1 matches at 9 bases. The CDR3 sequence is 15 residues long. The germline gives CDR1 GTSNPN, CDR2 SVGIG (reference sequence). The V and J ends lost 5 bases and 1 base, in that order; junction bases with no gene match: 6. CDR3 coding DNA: TGTGCCTGGGGTCGACAGGGGGTATCCTACAATGAGCAGTTCTTC. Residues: CAWGRQGVSYNEQFF.

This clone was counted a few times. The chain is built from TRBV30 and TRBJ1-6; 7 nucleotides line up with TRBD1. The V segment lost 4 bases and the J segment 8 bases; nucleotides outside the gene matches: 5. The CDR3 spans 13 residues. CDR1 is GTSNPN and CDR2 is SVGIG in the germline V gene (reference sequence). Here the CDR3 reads CAWTGQLDSPLHF. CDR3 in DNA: TGTGCCTGGACGGGACAGCTAGATTCACCCCTCCACTTT. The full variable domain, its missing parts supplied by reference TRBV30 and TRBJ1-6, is SQTIHQWPATLVQPVGSPLSLECTVEGTSNPNLYWYRQAAGRGLQLLFYSVGIGQISSEVPQNLSASRPQDRQFILSSKKLLLSDSGFYLCAWTGQLDSPLHFGNGTRLTVT.

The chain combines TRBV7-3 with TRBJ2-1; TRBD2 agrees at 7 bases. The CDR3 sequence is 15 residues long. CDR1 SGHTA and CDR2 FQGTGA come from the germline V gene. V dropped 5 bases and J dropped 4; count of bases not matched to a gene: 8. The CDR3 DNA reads TGTGCCAGCAGCGGAGGCGGGGGTGGATACAATGAGCAGTTCTTC. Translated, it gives CASSGGGGGYNEQFF.

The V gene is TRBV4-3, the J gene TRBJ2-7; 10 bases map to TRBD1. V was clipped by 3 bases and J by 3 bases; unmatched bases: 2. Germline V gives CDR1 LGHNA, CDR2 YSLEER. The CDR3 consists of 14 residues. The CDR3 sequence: CASSQGTGDYEQYF. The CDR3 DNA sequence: TGCGCCAGCAGCCAGGGGACAGGGGACTACGAGCAGTACTTC.

The DNA for the CDR3 is TGTGCCAGCAGCTTTCCAGGGGCAGAGCAGTACTTC. Residues: CASSFPGAEQYF. The chain carries TRBV7-3 and TRBJ2-7; perhaps TRBD1 as D (6 bases). V shed 3 bases and J shed 7 bases, with 10 bases lying between them. The CDR3 spans 12 residues. Germline V lookup: CDR1 SGHTA, CDR2 FQGTGA.

This CDR3 reads CSVESAGGGETQYF. CDR3 DNA: TGCAGCGTTGAGTCCGCGGGAGGAGGGGAGACCCAGTACTTC. The chain uses TRBV29-1 and TRBJ2-5, with 8 bases lining up with TRBD2. The CDR3 runs 14 residues. With V trimmed by 3 bases and J by 5 bases, 8 bases remained unmatched. Germline V gene data show CDR1 as SQVTM and CDR2 as ANQGSEA. Looking up the rest from reference TRBV29-1 and TRBJ2-5 gives the full variable domain: SAVISQKPSRDICQRGTSLTIQCQVDSQVTMMFWYRQQPGQSLTLIATANQGSEATYESGFVIDKFPISRPNLTFSTLTVSNMSPEDSSIYLCSVESAGGGETQYFGPGTRLLVL.

The CDR3 sequence is CASSSGLAGITDTQYF. CDR3 DNA: TGTGCCAGCAGCTCGGGACTAGCGGGGATCACAGATACGCAGTATTTT. The V gene is TRBV7-2, the J gene TRBJ2-3, with 13 nucleotides matching TRBD2. V gave up 4 bases and J gave up 2 bases; unmatched junction bases: 3. Germline V CDR1 and CDR2: SGHTA, FQGNSA. The CDR3 length is 16 residues.

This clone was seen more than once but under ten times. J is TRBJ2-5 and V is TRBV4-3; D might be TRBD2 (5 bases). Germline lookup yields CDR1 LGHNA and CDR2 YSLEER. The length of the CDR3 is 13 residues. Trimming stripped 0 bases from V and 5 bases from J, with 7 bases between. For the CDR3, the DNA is TGCGCCAGCAGCCAAGATAAGCGGGAGACCCAGTACTTC. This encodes CASSQDKRETQYF.

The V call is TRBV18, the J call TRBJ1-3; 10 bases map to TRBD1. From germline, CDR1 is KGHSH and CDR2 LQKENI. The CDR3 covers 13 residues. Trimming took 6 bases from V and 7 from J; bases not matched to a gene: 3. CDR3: CASSPDRGNTIYF. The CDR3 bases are TGTGCCAGCTCTCCGGACAGGGGGAACACCATATATTTT.

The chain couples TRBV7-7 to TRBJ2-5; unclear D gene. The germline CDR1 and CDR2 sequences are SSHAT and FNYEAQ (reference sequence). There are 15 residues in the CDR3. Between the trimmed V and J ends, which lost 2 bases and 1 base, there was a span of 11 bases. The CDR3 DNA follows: TGTGCCAGCAGCTTAAATGGCCACCGCCAAGAGACCCAGTACTTC. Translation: CASSLNGHRQETQYF.

CDR3 DNA sequence: TGTGCCAGTAGTATGAGAGGGCACACCGGGGAGCTGTTTTTT. It yields the protein CASSMRGHTGELFF. This chain uses TRBV19 with TRBJ2-2; D is perhaps TRBD2 (5 bases). Per the germline V gene, CDR1 is LNHDA and CDR2 is SQIVND (reference sequence). This CDR3 has 14 amino acids. The germline V and J ends were trimmed by 3 bases and 3 bases, with 8 bases remaining between them.

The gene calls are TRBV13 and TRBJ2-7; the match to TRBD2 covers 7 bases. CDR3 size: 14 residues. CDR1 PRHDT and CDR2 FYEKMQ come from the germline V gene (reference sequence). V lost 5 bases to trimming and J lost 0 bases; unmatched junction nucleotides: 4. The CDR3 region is CASSRGRPSYEQYF. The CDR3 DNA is TGTGCCAGCAGCCGCGGGAGACCCTCCTACGAGCAGTACTTC.

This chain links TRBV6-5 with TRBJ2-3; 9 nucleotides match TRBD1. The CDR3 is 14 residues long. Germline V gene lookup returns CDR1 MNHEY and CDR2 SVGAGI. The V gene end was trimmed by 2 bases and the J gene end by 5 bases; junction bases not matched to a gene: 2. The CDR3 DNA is TGTGCCAGCAGTTACAGGGGACAGGGAGATACGCAGTATTTT. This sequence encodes CASSYRGQGDTQYF.

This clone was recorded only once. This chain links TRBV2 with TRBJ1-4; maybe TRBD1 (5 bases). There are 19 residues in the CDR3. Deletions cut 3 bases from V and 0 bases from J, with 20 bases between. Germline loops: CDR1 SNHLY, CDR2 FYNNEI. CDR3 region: CASSDRGITTIATNEKLFF. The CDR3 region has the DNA TGTGCCAGCAGTGATCGGGGGATTACCACGATTGCAACTAATGAAAAACTGTTTTTT. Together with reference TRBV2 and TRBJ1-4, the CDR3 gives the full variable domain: EPEVTQTPSHQVTQMGQEVILRCVPISNHLYFYWYRQILGQKVEFLVSFYNNEISEKSEIFDDQFSVERPDGSNFTLKIRSTKLEDSAMYFCASSDRGITTIATNEKLFFGSGTQLSVL.

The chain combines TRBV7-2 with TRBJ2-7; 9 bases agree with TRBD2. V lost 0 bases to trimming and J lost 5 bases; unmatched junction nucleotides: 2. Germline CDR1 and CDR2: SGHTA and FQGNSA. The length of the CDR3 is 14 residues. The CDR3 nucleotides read TGTGCCAGCAGCTTAGCCGGCGGGGGGGACGAGCAGTACTTC. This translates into CASSLAGGGDEQYF.

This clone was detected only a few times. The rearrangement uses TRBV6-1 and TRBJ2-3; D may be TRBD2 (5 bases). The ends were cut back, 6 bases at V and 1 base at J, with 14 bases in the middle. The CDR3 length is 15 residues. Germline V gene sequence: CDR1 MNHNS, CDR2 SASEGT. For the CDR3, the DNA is TGTGCCAGCAGCCCAGGCGGGTTTCGCACAGATACGCAGTATTTT. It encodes CASSPGGFRTDTQYF.

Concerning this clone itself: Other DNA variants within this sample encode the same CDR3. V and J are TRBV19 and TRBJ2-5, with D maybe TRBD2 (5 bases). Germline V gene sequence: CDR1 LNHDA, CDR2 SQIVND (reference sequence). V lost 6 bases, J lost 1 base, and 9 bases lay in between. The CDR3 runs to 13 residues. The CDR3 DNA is TGTGCCAGTAGCCCGGACTTCCAAGAGACCCAGTACTTC. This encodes CASSPDFQETQYF.

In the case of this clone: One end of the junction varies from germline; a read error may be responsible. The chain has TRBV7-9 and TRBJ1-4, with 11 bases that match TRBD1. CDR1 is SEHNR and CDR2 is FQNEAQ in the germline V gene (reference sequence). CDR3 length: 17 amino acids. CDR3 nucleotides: TGTTCCAGCAGCGTGTTGGGACAGGGGGAGTCTAATGAAAAACTGTTTTTT. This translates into CSSSVLGQGESNEKLFF.